The clone carrying this T cell receptor beta chain was detected many times. Its antigen remains unidentified. This sample was taken from a study of T-cell memory formation after mild COVID-19. Study as a whole: For the most part, TCR clusters were specific to one donor. Whole-study findings and limits: There was no confirmation that second-wave clones peaking on day 37 were SARS-CoV-2 specific. Shrinking CD4+ clones resided mostly in CM and EM, and CD8+ ones in EMRA.

This CDR3 is 17 amino acids long. Germline assignment: CDR1 SNHLY and CDR2 FYNNEI. Trimming shortened V by 2 bases and J by 0 bases, and 14 bases separated the two germline ends. Libraries for TCRalpha and TCRbeta carried sample barcodes and unique molecular identifiers via 5'RACE. TCRdb fed the 5' RACE reads into MiXCR, producing one record per CDR3 protein. The sample gives approximately 46,000 distinct CDR3 sequences, around 6.3% of which show up once; roughly 0.79% is in the top ten. The sequence derives from an adult who had mild COVID-19 (a few samples of this study predate the infection). Cell type and time point are not known. Sequencing was done on a sample of PBMCs or a T cell subset sorted from them (not recorded which). The chain has TRBV2 and TRBJ2-1; D gene unclear. CDR3 coding DNA: TGTGCCAGCAGTGAACGAGCCGTGAGTCTCTCCTACAATGAGCAGTTCTTC. Translated, it gives CASSERAVSLSYNEQFF. The complete variable domain, with remaining parts taken from reference TRBV2 and TRBJ2-1, reads EPEVTQTPSHQVTQMGQEVILRCVPISNHLYFYWYRQILGQKVEFLVSFYNNEISEKSEIFDDQFSVERPDGSNFTLKIRSTKLEDSAMYFCASSERAVSLSYNEQFFGPGTRLTVL.